In this sample, the clone carrying this T cell receptor beta chain turned up many times. Its target is not known. The CDR3 regions of TCR beta were amplified from RNA transcripts. Carried out on the TCR CDR3, a first-round RT-PCR used the HTBI primer set. A single record per CDR3 protein comes from TCRdb applying MiXCR to the multiplex PCR reads. The top ten clones hold about 16% of a sample with fewer than 700,000 distinct CDR3 sequences, under 20% of them seen once. The data derive from a study of T cells in Graves' hyperthyroidism and ophthalmopathy. Overall study results and limits: Within blood appeared most thyroid clonotypes that had expanded above 0.001. The model forecast ophthalmopathy, anticipating it by a median around 6.5 months before onset.

Between the trimmed V and J ends, which lost 0 bases and 1 base, there was a span of 7 bases. CDR3 length equals 15 residues. The V gene's germline CDR1 is LNHNV and CDR2 YYDKDF (reference sequence). This rearrangement joins TRBV15 to TRBJ1-5; D is uncertain. Material for sequencing was blood. This receptor was taken from a woman younger than 35 with Graves' ophthalmopathy. DNA of the CDR3: TGTGCCACCAGCAGAGATGATCGGAGCAATCAGCCCCAGCATTTT. It encodes CATSRDDRSNQPQHF.